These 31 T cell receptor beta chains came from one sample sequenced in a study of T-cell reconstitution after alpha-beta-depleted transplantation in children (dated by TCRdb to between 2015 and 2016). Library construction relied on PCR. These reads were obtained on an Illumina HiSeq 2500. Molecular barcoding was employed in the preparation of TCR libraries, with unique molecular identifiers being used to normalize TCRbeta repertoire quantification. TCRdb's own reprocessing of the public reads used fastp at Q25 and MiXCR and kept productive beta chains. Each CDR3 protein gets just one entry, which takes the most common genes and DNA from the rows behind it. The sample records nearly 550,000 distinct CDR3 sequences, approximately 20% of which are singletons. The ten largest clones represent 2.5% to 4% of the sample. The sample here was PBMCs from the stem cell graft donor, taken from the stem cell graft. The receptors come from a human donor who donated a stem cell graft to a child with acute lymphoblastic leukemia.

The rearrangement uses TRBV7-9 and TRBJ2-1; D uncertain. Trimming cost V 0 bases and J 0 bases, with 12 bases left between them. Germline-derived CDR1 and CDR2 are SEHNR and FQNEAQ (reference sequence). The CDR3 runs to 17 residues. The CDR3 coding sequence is TGTGCCAGCAGCTTAGCGGAAGGCAGGTTCTCCTACAATGAGCAGTTCTTC. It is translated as CASSLAEGRFSYNEQFF.

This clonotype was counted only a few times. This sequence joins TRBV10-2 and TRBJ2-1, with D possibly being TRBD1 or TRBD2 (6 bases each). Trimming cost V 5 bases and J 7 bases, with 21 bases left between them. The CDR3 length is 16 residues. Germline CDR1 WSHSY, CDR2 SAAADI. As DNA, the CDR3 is TGCGCCAGCAGTTATTCCGGAGGGGGGAGAGGGAATGAGCAGTTCTTC. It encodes CASSYSGGGRGNEQFF.

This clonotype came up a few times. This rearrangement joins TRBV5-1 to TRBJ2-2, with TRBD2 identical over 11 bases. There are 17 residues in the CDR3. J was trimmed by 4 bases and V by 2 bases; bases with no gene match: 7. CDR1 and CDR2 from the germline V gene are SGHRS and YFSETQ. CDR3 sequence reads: CASSFTSGRGGTGELFF. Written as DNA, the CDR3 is TGCGCCAGCAGCTTTACTAGCGGGAGAGGAGGCACCGGGGAGCTGTTTTTT. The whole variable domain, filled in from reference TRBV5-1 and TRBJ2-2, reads KAGVTQTPRYLIKTRGQQVTLSCSPISGHRSVSWYQQTPGQGLQFLFEYFSETQRNKGNFPGRFSGRQFSNSRSEMNVSTLELGDSALYLCASSFTSGRGGTGELFFGEGSRLTVL.

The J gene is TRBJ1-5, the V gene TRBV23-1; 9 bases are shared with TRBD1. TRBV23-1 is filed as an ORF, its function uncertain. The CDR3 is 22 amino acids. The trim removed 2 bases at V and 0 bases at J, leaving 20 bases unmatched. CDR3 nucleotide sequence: TGCGCCAGCAGTCAACCAAAGGGCGGGACAGGGAACCTTACTTATAGCAATCAGCCCCAGCATTTT. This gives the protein CASSQPKGGTGNLTYSNQPQHF.

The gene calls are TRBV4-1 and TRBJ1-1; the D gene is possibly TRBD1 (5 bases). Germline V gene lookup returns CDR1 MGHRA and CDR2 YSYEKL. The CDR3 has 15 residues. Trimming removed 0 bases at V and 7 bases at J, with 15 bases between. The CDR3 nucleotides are TGCGCCAGCAGCCAAGATGCGGGGATTGGGGGTGAAGCTTTCTTT. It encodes CASSQDAGIGGEAFF.

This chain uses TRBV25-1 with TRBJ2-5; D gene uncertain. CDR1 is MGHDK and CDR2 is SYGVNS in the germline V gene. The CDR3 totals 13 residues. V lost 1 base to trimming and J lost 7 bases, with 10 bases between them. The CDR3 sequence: CASSELGRRTQYF. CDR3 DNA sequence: TGTGCCAGCAGTGAATTGGGCCGCCGGACCCAGTACTTC.

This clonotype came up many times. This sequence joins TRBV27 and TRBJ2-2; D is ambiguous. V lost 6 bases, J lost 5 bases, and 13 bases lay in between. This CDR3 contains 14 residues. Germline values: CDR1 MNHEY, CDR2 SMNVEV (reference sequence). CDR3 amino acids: CASRQNVGTGELFF. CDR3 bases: TGTGCCAGCAGGCAGAATGTCGGGACCGGGGAGCTGTTTTTT.

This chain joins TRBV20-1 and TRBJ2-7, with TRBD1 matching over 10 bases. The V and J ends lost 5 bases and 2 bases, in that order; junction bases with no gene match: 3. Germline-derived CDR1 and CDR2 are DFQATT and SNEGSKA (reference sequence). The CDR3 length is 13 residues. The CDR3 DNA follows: TGCAGTGCTGGACAGGGGGTCACCTACGAGCAGTACTTC. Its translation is CSAGQGVTYEQYF.

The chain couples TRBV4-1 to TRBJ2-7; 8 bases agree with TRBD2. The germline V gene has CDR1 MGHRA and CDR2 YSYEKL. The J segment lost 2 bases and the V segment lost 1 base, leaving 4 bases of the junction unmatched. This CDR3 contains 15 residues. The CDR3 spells CASSQVASGPYEQYF. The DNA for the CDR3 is TGCGCCAGCAGCCAAGTTGCTAGCGGGCCCTACGAGCAGTACTTC.

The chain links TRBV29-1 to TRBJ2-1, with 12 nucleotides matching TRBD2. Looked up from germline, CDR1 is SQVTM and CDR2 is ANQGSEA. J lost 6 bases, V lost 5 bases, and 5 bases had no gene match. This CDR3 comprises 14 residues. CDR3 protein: CSVSPSGRANEQFF. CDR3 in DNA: TGCAGCGTTTCCCCTAGCGGGAGGGCCAATGAGCAGTTCTTC.

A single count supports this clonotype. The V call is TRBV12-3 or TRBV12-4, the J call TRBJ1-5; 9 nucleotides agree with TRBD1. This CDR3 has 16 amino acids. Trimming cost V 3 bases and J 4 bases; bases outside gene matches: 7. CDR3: CASSLKSGTGNQPQHF. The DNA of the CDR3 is TGTGCCAGCAGTTTGAAAAGCGGGACAGGGAATCAGCCCCAGCATTTT.

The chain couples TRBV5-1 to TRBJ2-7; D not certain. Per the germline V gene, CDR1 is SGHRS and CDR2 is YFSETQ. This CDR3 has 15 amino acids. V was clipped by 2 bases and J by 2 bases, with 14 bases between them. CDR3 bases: TGCGCCAGCAGCTTTGGTGAGCGAAGGGCCTACGAGCAGTACTTC. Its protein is CASSFGERRAYEQYF.

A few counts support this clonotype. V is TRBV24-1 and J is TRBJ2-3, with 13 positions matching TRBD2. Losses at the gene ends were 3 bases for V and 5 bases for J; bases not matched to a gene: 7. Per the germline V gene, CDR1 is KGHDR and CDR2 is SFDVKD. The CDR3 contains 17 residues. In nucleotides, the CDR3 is TGTGCCACCAGTGATCCCGGACTAGCGGGAGTAGGAGATACGCAGTATTTT. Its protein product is CATSDPGLAGVGDTQYF.

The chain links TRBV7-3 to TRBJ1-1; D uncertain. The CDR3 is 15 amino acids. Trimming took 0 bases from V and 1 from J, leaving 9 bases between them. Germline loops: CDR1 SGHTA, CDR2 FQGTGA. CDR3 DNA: TGTGCCAGCAGCTTAACAGGTTTTGGGAACACTGAAGCTTTCTTT. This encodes CASSLTGFGNTEAFF.

The CDR3 DNA reads TGTGCCAGCAGTGAATTTTGGCCAGGGAAGAACACTGAAGCTTTCTTT. Protein: CASSEFWPGKNTEAFF. This chain connects TRBV2 to TRBJ1-1, with a possible D match to TRBD1 (5 bases). The CDR3 is 16 residues long. V shed 2 bases and J shed 1 base, with 14 bases lying between them. From germline, CDR1 is SNHLY and CDR2 FYNNEI.

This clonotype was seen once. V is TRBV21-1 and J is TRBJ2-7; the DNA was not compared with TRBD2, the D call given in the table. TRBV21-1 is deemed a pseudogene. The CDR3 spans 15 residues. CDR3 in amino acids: CASSANPGINYEQYF. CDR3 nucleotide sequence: TGTGCCAGCAGCGCTAACCCCGGGATAAACTACGAGCAGTACTTC.

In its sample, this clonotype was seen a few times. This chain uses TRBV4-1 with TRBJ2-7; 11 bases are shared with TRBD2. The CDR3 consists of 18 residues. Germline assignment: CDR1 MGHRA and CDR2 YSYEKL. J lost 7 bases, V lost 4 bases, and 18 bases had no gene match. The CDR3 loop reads CASSRRPPSGRTPEEQYF. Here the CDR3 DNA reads TGCGCCAGCAGCCGTCGCCCCCCTAGCGGGAGGACCCCGGAGGAGCAGTACTTC.

This CDR3 reads CASSLYESQPQHF. The CDR3 DNA follows: TGTGCCAGCAGTTTATACGAGTCTCAGCCCCAGCATTTT. The V call is TRBV12-3 or TRBV12-4, the J call TRBJ1-5; D not resolved. The CDR3 has 13 amino acids. Trimming pared 2 bases from V and 6 bases from J, leaving 8 bases between.

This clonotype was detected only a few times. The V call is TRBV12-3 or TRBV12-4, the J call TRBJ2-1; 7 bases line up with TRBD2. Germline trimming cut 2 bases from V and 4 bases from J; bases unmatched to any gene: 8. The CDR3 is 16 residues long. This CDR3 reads CASSLPGGLPYNEQFF. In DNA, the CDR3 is TGTGCCAGCAGTTTACCGGGAGGCCTCCCGTACAATGAGCAGTTCTTC.

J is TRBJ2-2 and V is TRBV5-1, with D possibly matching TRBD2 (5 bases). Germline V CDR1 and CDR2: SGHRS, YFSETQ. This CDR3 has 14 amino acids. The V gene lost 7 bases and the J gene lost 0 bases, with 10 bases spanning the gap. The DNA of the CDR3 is TGCGCCAGCGAGAGCGGTTCGAACACCGGGGAGCTGTTTTTT. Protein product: CASESGSNTGELFF.

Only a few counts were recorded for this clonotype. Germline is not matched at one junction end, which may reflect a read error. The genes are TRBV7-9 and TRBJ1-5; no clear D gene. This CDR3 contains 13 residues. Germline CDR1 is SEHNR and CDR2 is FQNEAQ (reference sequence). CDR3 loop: CASSLDGNQAQHF. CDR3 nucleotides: TGTGCCAGCAGCTTAGACGGAAATCAGGCCCAGCATTTT.

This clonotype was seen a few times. The chain's CDR3 is CASMGTSHLLRNTIYF. For the CDR3, the DNA is TGTGCCAGCATGGGGACTTCTCATCTCCTAAGAAACACCATATATTTT. V gene TRBV2 combines with J gene TRBJ1-3, with TRBD1 as a possible D gene (5 bases). V was clipped by 7 bases and J by 5 bases, with 21 bases between them. The V gene's germline CDR1 is SNHLY and CDR2 FYNNEI. The CDR3 is 16 residues long.

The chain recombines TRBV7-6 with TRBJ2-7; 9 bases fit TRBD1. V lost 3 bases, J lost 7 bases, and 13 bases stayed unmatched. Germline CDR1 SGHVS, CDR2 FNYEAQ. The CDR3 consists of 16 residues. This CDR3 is CASSFPSGTGLGEQYF. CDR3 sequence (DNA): TGTGCCAGCAGCTTCCCCTCGGGGACAGGGTTGGGGGAGCAGTACTTC.

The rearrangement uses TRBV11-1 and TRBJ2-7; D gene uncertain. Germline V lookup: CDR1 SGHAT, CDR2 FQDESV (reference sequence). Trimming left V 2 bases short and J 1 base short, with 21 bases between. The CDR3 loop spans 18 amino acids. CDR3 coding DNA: TGTGCCAGCAGCTTATACGTCCGAGTGGACCCCGAGTCCTACGAGCAGTACTTC. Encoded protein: CASSLYVRVDPESYEQYF.

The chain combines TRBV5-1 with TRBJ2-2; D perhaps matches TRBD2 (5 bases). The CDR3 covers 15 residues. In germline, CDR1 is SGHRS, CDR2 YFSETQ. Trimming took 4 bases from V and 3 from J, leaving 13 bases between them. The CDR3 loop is CASSRTYGHTGELFF. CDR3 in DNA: TGCGCCAGCAGCAGGACTTATGGGCACACCGGGGAGCTGTTTTTT.

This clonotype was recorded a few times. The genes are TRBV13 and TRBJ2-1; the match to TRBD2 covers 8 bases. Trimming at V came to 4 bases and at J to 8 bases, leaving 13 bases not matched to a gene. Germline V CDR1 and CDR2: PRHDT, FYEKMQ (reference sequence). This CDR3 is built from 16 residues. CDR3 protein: CASSSRLAGSSDEQFF. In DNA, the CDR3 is TGTGCCAGCAGCTCCCGCCTAGCGGGTTCAAGCGATGAGCAGTTCTTC.

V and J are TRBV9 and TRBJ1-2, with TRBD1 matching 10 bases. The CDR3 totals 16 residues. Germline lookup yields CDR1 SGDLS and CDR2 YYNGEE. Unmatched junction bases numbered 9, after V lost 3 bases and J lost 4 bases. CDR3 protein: CASSEGTGEVFYGYTF. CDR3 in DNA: TGTGCCAGCAGCGAGGGGACAGGGGAAGTATTCTATGGCTACACCTTC.

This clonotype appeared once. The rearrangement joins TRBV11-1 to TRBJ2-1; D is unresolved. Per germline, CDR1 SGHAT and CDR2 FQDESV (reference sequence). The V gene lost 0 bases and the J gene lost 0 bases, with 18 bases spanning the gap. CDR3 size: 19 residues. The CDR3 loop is CASSLAASLVSSSYNEQFF. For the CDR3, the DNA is TGTGCCAGCAGCTTAGCGGCGTCCTTGGTGTCCAGCTCCTACAATGAGCAGTTCTTC. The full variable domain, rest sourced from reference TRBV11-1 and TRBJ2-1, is EAEVAQSPRYKITEKSQAVAFWCDPISGHATLYWYRQILGQGPELLVQFQDESVVDDSQLPKDRFSAERLKGVDSTLKIQPAELGDSAMYLCASSLAASLVSSSYNEQFFGPGTRLTVL.

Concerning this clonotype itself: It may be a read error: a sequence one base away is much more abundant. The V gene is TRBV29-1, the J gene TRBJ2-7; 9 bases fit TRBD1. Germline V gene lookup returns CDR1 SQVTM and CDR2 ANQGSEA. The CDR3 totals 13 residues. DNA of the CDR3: TGCAGCGTTGAAGGGTGGACAGGGGCCGAGCAGAACTTC. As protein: CSVEGWTGAEQNF.

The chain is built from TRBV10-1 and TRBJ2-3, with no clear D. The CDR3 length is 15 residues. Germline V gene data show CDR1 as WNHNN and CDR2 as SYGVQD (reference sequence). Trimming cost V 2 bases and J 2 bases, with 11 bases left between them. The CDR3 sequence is CASSEDTDPTDTQYF. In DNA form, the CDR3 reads TGCGCCAGCAGTGAGGATACGGATCCCACAGATACGCAGTATTTT.

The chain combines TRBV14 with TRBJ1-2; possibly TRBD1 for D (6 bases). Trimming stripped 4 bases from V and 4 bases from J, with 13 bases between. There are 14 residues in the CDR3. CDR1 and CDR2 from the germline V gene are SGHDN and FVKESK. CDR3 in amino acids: CASSRSQGTYGYTF. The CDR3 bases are TGTGCCAGCAGCCGATCTCAGGGGACCTATGGCTACACCTTC.